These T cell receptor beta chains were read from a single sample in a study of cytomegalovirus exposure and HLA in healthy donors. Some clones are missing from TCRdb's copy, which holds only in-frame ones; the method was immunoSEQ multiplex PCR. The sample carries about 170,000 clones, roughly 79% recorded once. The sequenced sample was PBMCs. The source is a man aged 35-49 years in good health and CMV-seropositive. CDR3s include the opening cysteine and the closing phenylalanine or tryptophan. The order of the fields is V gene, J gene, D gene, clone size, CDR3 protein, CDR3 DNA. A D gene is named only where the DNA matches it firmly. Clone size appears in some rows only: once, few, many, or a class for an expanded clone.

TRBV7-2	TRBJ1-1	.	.	CASSLGGGTEAFF	TGTGCCAGCAGCTTAGGAGGGGGCACTGAAGCTTTCTTT
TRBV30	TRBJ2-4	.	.	CAWDGLNIRGNIQYF	TGTGCCTGGGATGGACTGAACATACGGGGAAACATTCAGTACTTC
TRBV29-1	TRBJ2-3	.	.	CSVDRRTSTDTQYF	TGCAGCGTGGACCGACGGACTAGCACAGATACGCAGTATTTT
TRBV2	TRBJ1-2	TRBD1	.	CASGDRGRPYGYTF	TGTGCCAGCGGAGACAGGGGACGACCGTATGGCTACACCTTC
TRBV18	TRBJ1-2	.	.	CASSPLGRSQGYGYTF	TGTGCCAGCTCACCCCTAGGACGGTCCCAGGGGTATGGCTACACCTTC
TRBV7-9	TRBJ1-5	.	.	CASSLAREAPQHF	TGTGCCAGCAGCTTAGCCCGGGAGGCGCCCCAGCATTTT
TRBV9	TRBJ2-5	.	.	CASSVGRTIQETQYF	TGTGCCAGCAGCGTAGGGAGGACTATTCAAGAGACCCAGTACTTC
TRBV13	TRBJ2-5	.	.	CASSLGQGTQETQYF	TGTGCCAGCAGCTTAGGACAGGGCACACAAGAGACCCAGTACTTC
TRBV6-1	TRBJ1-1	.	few	CASSEDAGVGTEAFF	TGTGCCAGCAGTGAAGATGCAGGGGTGGGCACTGAAGCTTTCTTT
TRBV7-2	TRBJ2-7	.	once	CASSPWARYEQYF	TGTGCCAGCAGCCCTTGGGCCCGCTACGAGCAGTACTTC
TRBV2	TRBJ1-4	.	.	CASSLREGGEKLFF	TGTGCCAGCAGTTTGAGGGAAGGCGGTGAAAAACTGTTTTTT
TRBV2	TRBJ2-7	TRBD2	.	CASRISAGGSYEQYF	TGTGCCAGCAGGATTTCCGCGGGAGGATCCTACGAGCAGTACTTC
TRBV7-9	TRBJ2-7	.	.	CASSPRNGYHEQYF	TGTGCCAGCAGCCCAAGGAACGGGTACCACGAGCAGTACTTC
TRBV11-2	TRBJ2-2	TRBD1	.	CASSLSRTGGYTGELFF	TGTGCCAGCAGCTTAAGTCGGACAGGGGGCTACACCGGGGAGCTGTTTTTT
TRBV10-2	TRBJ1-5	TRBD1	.	CASSERQGVMSNQPQHF	TGCGCCAGCAGTGAGAGGCAGGGGGTGATGAGCAATCAGCCCCAGCATTTT
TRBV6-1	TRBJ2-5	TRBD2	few	CASSRTAGGAETQYF	TGTGCCAGCAGCCGAACGGCGGGAGGGGCGGAGACCCAGTACTTC
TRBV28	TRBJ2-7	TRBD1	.	CASSFRGPQYF	TGTGCCAGCAGTTTTAGGGGGCCGCAGTACTTC
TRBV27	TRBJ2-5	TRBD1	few	CASSPNPTVDREETQYF	TGTGCCAGCAGTCCAAACCCCACCGTGGACAGGGAAGAGACCCAGTACTTC
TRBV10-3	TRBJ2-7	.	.	CAIRFQESSYEQYF	TGTGCCATCAGGTTTCAGGAAAGCTCCTACGAGCAGTACTTC
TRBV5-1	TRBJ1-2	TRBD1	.	CASSPGGDRANYGYTF	TGCGCCAGCAGCCCCGGGGGGGACAGAGCTAACTATGGCTACACCTTC
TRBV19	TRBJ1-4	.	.	CASSTPGLAYNEKLFF	TGTGCCAGTAGTACCCCGGGACTAGCTTATAATGAAAAACTGTTTTTT
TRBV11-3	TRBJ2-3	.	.	CASSPRTVSTDTQYF	TGTGCCAGCAGCCCCCGGACAGTTAGCACAGATACGCAGTATTTT
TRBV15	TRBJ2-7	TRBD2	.	CATSTIAGGLYEQYF	TGTGCCACCAGCACCATAGCGGGAGGACTTTACGAGCAGTACTTC
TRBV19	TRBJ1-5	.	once	CASETRRGLEDQPQHF	TGTGCCAGTGAAACAAGGAGGGGTTTGGAAGATCAGCCCCAGCATTTT
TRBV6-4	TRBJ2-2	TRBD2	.	CASSVASGGTGELFF	TGTGCCAGCAGTGTGGCTAGCGGGGGTACCGGGGAGCTGTTTTTT
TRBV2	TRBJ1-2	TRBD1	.	CASRLDRSNYGYTF	TGTGCCAGCAGGCTGGACAGGTCGAACTATGGCTACACCTTC
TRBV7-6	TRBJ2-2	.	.	CASSLATSSAGELFF	TGTGCCAGCAGCTTAGCCACTAGTAGCGCCGGGGAGCTGTTTTTT
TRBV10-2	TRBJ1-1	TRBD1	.	CASSGDRVDTEAFF	TGCGCCAGCAGTGGGGACAGGGTCGACACTGAAGCTTTCTTT
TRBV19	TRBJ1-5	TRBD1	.	CASSRDRGIGNQPQHF	TGTGCCAGTAGTAGGGACAGGGGAATTGGCAATCAGCCCCAGCATTTT
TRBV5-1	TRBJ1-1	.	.	CASSRDSQNTEAFF	TGCGCCAGCAGCCGGGACTCCCAGAACACTGAAGCTTTCTTT
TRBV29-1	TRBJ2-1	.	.	CSVKRELDEQFF	TGCAGCGTAAAAAGGGAGCTGGATGAGCAGTTCTTC
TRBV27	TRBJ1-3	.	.	CASSLGGIGNTIYF	TGTGCCAGCAGTTTAGGAGGGATTGGAAACACCATATATTTT
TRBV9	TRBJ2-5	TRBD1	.	CASSAAQGARETQYF	TGTGCCAGCAGCGCGGCACAGGGGGCGAGGGAGACCCAGTACTTC
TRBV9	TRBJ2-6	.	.	CASSVGTISGANGLTF	TGTGCCAGCAGCGTAGGGACAATCTCTGGGGCCAACGGCCTGACTTTC
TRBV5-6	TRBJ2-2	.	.	CASSLVRSRVTGELFF	TGTGCCAGCAGCTTGGTGAGGAGCCGGGTCACCGGGGAGCTGTTTTTT
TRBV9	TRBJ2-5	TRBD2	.	CASSYSGREETQYF	TGTGCCAGCAGCTATAGCGGGAGGGAAGAGACCCAGTACTTC
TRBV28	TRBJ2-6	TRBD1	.	CASRPTGAGANVLTF	TGTGCCAGCCGCCCGACAGGGGCAGGGGCCAACGTCCTGACTTTC
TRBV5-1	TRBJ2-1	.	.	CASSSGDSVGNEQFF	TGCGCCAGCAGCTCTGGAGATTCGGTGGGCAATGAGCAGTTCTTC
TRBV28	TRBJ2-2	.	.	CASSFTGQGRTGELFF	TGTGCCAGCAGTTTCACGGGGCAGGGGCGTACTGGGGAGCTGTTTTTT
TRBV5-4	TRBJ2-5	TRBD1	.	CASSPSTGEEVTQYF	TGTGCCAGCAGCCCCTCAACAGGGGAAGAGGTGACCCAGTACTTC
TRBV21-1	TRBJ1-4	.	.	CASSKVAGPRSSEKLFF	TGTGCCAGCAGCAAAGTGGCAGGGCCGCGTTCTAGTGAAAAACTGTTTTTT
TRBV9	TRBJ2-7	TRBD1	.	CASSVEPGQVIYEQYF	TGTGCCAGCAGCGTAGAGCCGGGACAGGTGATCTACGAGCAGTACTTC
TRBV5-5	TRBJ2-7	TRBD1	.	CASSLGQGDFYEQYF	TGTGCCAGCAGCTTGGGACAGGGTGACTTCTACGAGCAGTACTTC
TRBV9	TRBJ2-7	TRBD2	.	CASSVGGTPYEQYF	TGTGCCAGCAGCGTGGGGGGGACCCCGTACGAGCAGTACTTC
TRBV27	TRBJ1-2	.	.	CASSPIAQGKRSYTF	TGTGCCAGCAGTCCAATCGCACAGGGTAAAAGAAGCTACACCTTC
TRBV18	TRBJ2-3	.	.	CASSKRQGFSDTQYF	TGTGCCAGCTCAAAAAGGCAGGGATTTTCAGATACGCAGTATTTT
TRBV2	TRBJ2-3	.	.	CASSFRRDLTDTQYF	TGTGCCAGCTCCTTTCGGCGGGATTTAACAGATACGCAGTATTTT
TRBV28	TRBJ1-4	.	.	CASRRGTNEKLFF	TGTGCCAGCAGACGAGGAACTAATGAAAAACTGTTTTTT
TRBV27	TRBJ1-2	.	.	CASSPTGQQGHYGYTF	TGTGCCAGCAGTCCGACGGGACAACAAGGCCACTATGGCTACACCTTC
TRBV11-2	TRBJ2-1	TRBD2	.	CASSHNSGGNNEQFF	TGTGCCAGCAGCCATAACTCGGGGGGAAACAATGAGCAGTTCTTC